This is a list of T cell receptor beta chains from one sample in a study of T-cell memory formation after mild COVID-19. TCRdb itself ran the 5' RACE reads through MiXCR, one entry per CDR3 protein. There are 530,000 or so distinct CDR3 sequences in the sample; approximately 15% occur only once, and less than 10% lies in the top ten. Input material: PBMCs or a T cell subset sorted from them (not recorded which). The receptors come from an adult woman who had mild COVID-19 (a few samples of this study predate the infection). Cell type and time point are not known. CDR3s include the opening cysteine and the closing phenylalanine or tryptophan. The D gene is left open where the match is weak. Clone size is shown for a subset of rows, as once, few, many or a class of expanded clone.

size: .; J: TRBJ2-3; V: TRBV4-3; D: TRBD1; CDR3: CASSQGDRGLNTDTQYF; DNA: TGCGCCAGCAGCCAAGGCGACAGGGGCCTAAACACAGATACGCAGTATTTT
size: many; J: TRBJ2-5; V: TRBV12-3/TRBV12-4; D: TRBD2; CDR3: CASSLSGGASETQYF; DNA: TGTGCCAGCAGTCTTAGCGGGGGGGCGTCAGAGACCCAGTACTTC
size: .; J: TRBJ2-1; V: TRBV7-3; D: .; CDR3: CASSLSGDNNEQFF; DNA: TGTGCCAGCAGCTTAAGTGGGGACAACAATGAGCAGTTCTTC
size: few; J: TRBJ1-5; V: TRBV3-1; D: .; CDR3: CASSQGPGPQHF; DNA: TGTGCCAGCAGCCAAGGCCCCGGGCCCCAGCATTTT
size: .; J: TRBJ1-6; V: TRBV9; D: .; CDR3: CASSVVGGNSPLHF; DNA: TGTGCCAGCAGCGTAGTCGGGGGGAATTCACCCCTCCACTTT
size: few; J: TRBJ1-5; V: TRBV5-5; D: TRBD1; CDR3: CASSLSGTATFSNQPQHF; DNA: TGTGCCAGCAGCCTGTCCGGGACAGCAACTTTTAGCAATCAGCCCCAGCATTTT
size: few; J: TRBJ1-1; V: TRBV24-1; D: .; CDR3: CATSDGTLGNTEAFF; DNA: TGTGCCACCAGTGACGGGACCTTGGGGAACACTGAAGCTTTCTTT
size: few; J: TRBJ2-5; V: TRBV24-1; D: TRBD1; CDR3: CATSDYHGTEALKETQYF; DNA: TGTGCCACCAGTGACTACCACGGGACAGAGGCCCTTAAAGAGACCCAGTACTTC
size: .; J: TRBJ2-2; V: TRBV7-6; D: TRBD1; CDR3: CASSPGTGIGDGELFF; DNA: TGTGCCAGCAGCCCTGGGACAGGGATAGGAGACGGGGAGCTGTTTTTT
size: few; J: TRBJ2-1; V: TRBV20-1; D: TRBD2; CDR3: CSSSGRANYNEQFF; DNA: TGCAGTAGTAGCGGGAGAGCGAACTACAATGAGCAGTTCTTC
size: .; J: TRBJ1-2; V: TRBV7-2; D: .; CDR3: CASSATINYGYTF; DNA: TGTGCCAGCAGCGCGACAATAAACTATGGCTACACCTTC
size: .; J: TRBJ2-5; V: TRBV5-1; D: TRBD2; CDR3: CASSFGLAQAETQYF; DNA: TGCGCCAGCAGCTTCGGACTAGCGCAGGCAGAGACCCAGTACTTC
size: .; J: TRBJ1-2; V: TRBV6-5; D: .; CDR3: CASSYSYRRLNYGYTF; DNA: TGTGCCAGCAGTTACTCGTACAGGCGACTAAACTATGGCTACACCTTC
size: .; J: TRBJ2-3; V: TRBV7-6; D: .; CDR3: CASSLSDSPGQDTQYF; DNA: TGTGCCAGCAGCTTATCCGACAGCCCGGGACAAGATACGCAGTATTTT
size: .; J: TRBJ1-1; V: TRBV6-5; D: .; CDR3: CASRSLGENTEAFF; DNA: TGTGCCAGCAGGTCGCTGGGAGAGAACACTGAAGCTTTCTTT
size: .; J: TRBJ2-5; V: TRBV29-1; D: .; CDR3: CSVERDPGETQYF; DNA: TGCAGCGTTGAACGCGACCCAGGGGAGACCCAGTACTTC
size: .; J: TRBJ1-4; V: TRBV7-9; D: TRBD1; CDR3: CAGRGQGDEKLFF; DNA: TGTGCCGGCAGAGGACAGGGAGATGAAAAACTGTTTTTT
size: few; J: TRBJ2-3; V: TRBV29-1; D: .; CDR3: CSGRAADTQYF; DNA: TGCAGCGGTCGCGCGGCAGATACGCAGTATTTT
size: .; J: TRBJ2-3; V: TRBV19; D: .; CDR3: CASRPLVAGDTQYF; DNA: TGTGCCAGTAGGCCCTTAGTAGCAGGAGATACGCAGTATTTT
size: few; J: TRBJ2-1; V: TRBV24-1; D: .; CDR3: CATRRPGDSEQFF; DNA: TGTGCCACCAGGCGTCCCGGGGATAGTGAGCAGTTCTTC
size: few; J: TRBJ2-1; V: TRBV12-3/TRBV12-4; D: TRBD2; CDR3: CASRPLAGGYNEQFF; DNA: TGTGCCAGCAGGCCACTAGCGGGGGGTTACAATGAGCAGTTCTTC
size: .; J: TRBJ1-6; V: TRBV6-5; D: TRBD1; CDR3: CASSYGGTGINSPLHF; DNA: TGTGCCAGCAGTTACGGGGGGACAGGAATAAATTCACCCCTCCACTTT
size: many; J: TRBJ1-6; V: TRBV18; D: .; CDR3: CASSPDRFNSPLHF; DNA: TGTGCCAGCTCACCGGACCGATTTAATTCACCCCTCCACTTT
size: few; J: TRBJ2-7; V: TRBV10-3; D: TRBD2; CDR3: CAISEGPAGAYEQYF; DNA: TGTGCCATCAGTGAGGGACCCGCGGGGGCCTACGAGCAGTACTTC
size: .; J: TRBJ1-5; V: TRBV30; D: .; CDR3: CAWSTGTSNQPQHF; DNA: TGTGCCTGGAGTACCGGGACAAGCAATCAGCCCCAGCATTTT
size: few; J: TRBJ2-1; V: TRBV5-1; D: .; CDR3: CASSSLSRGANEQFF; DNA: TGCGCCAGCAGCTCGCTCAGCCGGGGGGCCAATGAGCAGTTCTTC
size: once; J: TRBJ2-3; V: TRBV5-1; D: TRBD2; CDR3: CASSVGSGGTDTQYF; DNA: TGCGCCAGCAGCGTCGGTAGCGGGGGGACAGATACGCAGTATTTT
size: many; J: TRBJ2-7; V: TRBV7-2; D: TRBD2; CDR3: CASSLLGGSSYEQYF; DNA: TGTGCCAGCAGCTTATTAGGCGGGAGCTCCTACGAGCAGTACTTC
size: few; J: TRBJ2-1; V: TRBV7-8; D: .; CDR3: CASSSYEFGEQFF; DNA: TGTGCCAGCAGCTCCTACGAGTTTGGGGAGCAGTTCTTC
size: .; J: TRBJ2-7; V: TRBV4-2; D: TRBD1; CDR3: CASSQPDRGRQEQYF; DNA: TGTGCCAGCAGCCAGCCGGACAGGGGGCGGCAAGAGCAGTACTTC
size: few; J: TRBJ2-1; V: TRBV6-1; D: TRBD1; CDR3: CASRPRTGGLSSYNEQFF; DNA: TGTGCCAGCAGACCCCGGACAGGGGGCTTGTCCTCCTACAATGAGCAGTTCTTC
size: few; J: TRBJ2-3; V: TRBV4-1; D: TRBD2; CDR3: CASSQVLAGGPDTQYF; DNA: TGCGCCAGCAGCCAAGTCCTGGCGGGGGGGCCGGATACGCAGTATTTT
size: .; J: TRBJ2-2; V: TRBV19; D: TRBD2; CDR3: CASSLKRTSGNTGELFF; DNA: TGTGCCAGTAGTCTGAAGAGGACTAGCGGGAACACCGGGGAGCTGTTTTTT
size: .; J: TRBJ1-3; V: TRBV5-1; D: .; CDR3: CASSFGAVGNTIYF; DNA: TGCGCCAGCAGCTTCGGCGCTGTAGGAAACACCATATATTTT
size: many; J: TRBJ2-5; V: TRBV7-9; D: TRBD1; CDR3: CASRHDRGRETQYF; DNA: TGTGCCAGCAGGCATGACAGGGGCAGGGAGACCCAGTACTTC
size: .; J: TRBJ1-1; V: TRBV5-1; D: .; CDR3: CASSLGKGLTEAFF; DNA: TGCGCCAGCAGCTTGGGTAAGGGGCTCACTGAAGCTTTCTTT
size: .; J: TRBJ2-5; V: TRBV5-1; D: TRBD2; CDR3: CASSPGELAGGKETQYF; DNA: TGCGCCAGCAGCCCTGGTGAACTAGCGGGAGGTAAAGAGACCCAGTACTTC
size: few; J: TRBJ2-1; V: TRBV7-9; D: TRBD2; CDR3: CASSPRLSGAGYNEQFF; DNA: TGTGCCAGCAGCCCCCGATTGAGCGGGGCTGGCTACAATGAGCAGTTCTTC
size: .; J: TRBJ1-5; V: TRBV28; D: TRBD1; CDR3: CASSSQGARNQPQHF; DNA: TGTGCCAGCAGTTCCCAGGGGGCGAGGAATCAGCCCCAGCATTTT
size: .; J: TRBJ2-7; V: TRBV2; D: TRBD2; CDR3: CASSVQREAYNEQYF; DNA: TGTGCCAGCAGTGTCCAGCGGGAGGCTTACAACGAGCAGTACTTC
size: .; J: TRBJ1-1; V: TRBV29-1; D: .; CDR3: CSAKTANTEAFF; DNA: TGCAGCGCCAAGACAGCGAACACTGAAGCTTTCTTT